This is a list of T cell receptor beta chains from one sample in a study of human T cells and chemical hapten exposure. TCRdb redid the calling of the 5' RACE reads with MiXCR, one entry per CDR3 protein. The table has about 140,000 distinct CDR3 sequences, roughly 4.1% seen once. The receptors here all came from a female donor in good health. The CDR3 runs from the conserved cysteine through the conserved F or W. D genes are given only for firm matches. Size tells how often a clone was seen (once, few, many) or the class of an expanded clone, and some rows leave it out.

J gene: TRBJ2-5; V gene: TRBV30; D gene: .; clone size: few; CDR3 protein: CAWSVRQQETQYF; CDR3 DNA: TGTGCCTGGAGTGTCCGACAGCAAGAGACCCAGTACTTC
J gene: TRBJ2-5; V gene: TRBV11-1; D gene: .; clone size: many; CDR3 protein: CASSLTSQETQYF; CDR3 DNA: TGTGCCAGCAGCTTAACCAGTCAAGAGACCCAGTACTTC
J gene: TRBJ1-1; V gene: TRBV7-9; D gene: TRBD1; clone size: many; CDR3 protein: CASSWGQGVTEAFF; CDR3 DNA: TGTGCCAGCAGCTGGGGACAGGGGGTAACTGAAGCTTTCTTT
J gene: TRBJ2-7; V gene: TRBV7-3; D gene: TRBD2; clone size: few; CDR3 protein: CASSPRGPRASGGPEVYEQYF; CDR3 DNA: TGTGCCAGCAGCCCGCGGGGACCTCGGGCTAGCGGGGGCCCAGAAGTGTACGAGCAGTACTTC
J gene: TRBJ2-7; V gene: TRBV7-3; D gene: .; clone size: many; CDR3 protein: CASSFAHRSEQYF; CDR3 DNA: TGTGCCAGCAGCTTCGCCCACAGGAGCGAGCAGTACTTC
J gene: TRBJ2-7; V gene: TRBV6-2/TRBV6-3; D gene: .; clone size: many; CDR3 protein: CASNPQTQAYEQYF; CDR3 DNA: TGTGCCAGCAACCCTCAGACCCAAGCCTACGAGCAGTACTTC
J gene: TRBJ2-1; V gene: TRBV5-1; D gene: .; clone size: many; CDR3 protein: CASSLGLVQGVEQFF; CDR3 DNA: TGCGCCAGCAGCTTGGGTCTCGTTCAGGGCGTTGAGCAGTTCTTC
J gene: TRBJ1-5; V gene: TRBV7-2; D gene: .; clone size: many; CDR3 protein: CASQKGNSNQPQHF; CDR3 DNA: TGTGCCAGCCAAAAAGGGAATAGCAATCAGCCCCAGCATTTT
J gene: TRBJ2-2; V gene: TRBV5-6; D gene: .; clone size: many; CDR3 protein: CASSLIGDTGELFF; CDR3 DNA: TGTGCCAGCAGCTTGATAGGGGACACCGGGGAGCTGTTTTTT
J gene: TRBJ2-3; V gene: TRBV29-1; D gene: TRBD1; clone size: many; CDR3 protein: CSVRTGGDTQYF; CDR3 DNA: TGCAGCGTTAGGACAGGGGGCGATACGCAGTATTTT
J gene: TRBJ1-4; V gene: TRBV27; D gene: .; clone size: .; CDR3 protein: CASKSRDPYEKLFF; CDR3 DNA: TGTGCCAGCAAGTCCCGGGACCCCTATGAAAAACTGTTTTTT
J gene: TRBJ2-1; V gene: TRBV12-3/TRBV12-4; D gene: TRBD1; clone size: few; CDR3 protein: CASGGTGGSINEQFF; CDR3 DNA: TGTGCCAGCGGGGGGACAGGGGGCAGTATCAATGAGCAGTTCTTC
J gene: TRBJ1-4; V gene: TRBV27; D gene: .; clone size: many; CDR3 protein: CASSFRGTLRNEKLFF; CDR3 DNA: TGTGCCAGCAGTTTTAGGGGGACACTGCGAAATGAAAAACTGTTTTTT
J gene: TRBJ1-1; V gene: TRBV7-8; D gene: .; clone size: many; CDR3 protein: CASSKRRETEAFF; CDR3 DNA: TGTGCCAGCAGCAAGAGGAGAGAAACTGAAGCTTTCTTT
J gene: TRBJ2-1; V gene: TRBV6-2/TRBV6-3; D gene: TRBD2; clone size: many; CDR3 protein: CASSWSSGGNNEQFF; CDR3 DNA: TGTGCCAGCAGTTGGTCTAGCGGGGGAAACAATGAGCAGTTCTTC
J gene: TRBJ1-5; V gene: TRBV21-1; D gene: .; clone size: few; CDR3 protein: CASGRGTGCNQPQHF; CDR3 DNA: TGTGCCAGCGGAAGGGGGACAGGCTGTAATCAGCCCCAGCATTTT
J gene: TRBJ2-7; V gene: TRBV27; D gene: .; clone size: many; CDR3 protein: CASSLDGGAAAEQYF; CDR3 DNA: TGTGCCAGCAGTTTAGATGGGGGGGCCGCCGCGGAACAGTACTTC
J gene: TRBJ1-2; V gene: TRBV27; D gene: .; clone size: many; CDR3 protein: CATREGQPYYGYTF; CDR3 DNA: TGTGCCACCCGGGAGGGGCAGCCTTACTATGGCTACACCTTC
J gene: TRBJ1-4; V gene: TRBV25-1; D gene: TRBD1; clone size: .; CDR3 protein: CASSELGQGYNEKLFF; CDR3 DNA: TGTGCCAGCAGTGAATTGGGACAGGGGTATAATGAAAAACTGTTTTTT
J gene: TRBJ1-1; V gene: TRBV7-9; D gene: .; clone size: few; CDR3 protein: CASSCRVTEAFF; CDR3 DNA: TGTGCCAGCAGCTGTAGGGTTACTGAAGCTTTCTTT
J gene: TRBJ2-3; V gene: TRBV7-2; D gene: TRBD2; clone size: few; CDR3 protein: CASSLSPPGGGTDTQYF; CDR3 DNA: TGTGCCAGCAGCTTATCCCCCCCGGGGGGGGGCACAGATACGCAGTATTTT
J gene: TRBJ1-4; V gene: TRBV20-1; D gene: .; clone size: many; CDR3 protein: CSARGPRGGFNEKLFF; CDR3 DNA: TGCAGTGCTAGAGGTCCAAGAGGCGGCTTTAATGAAAAACTGTTTTTT
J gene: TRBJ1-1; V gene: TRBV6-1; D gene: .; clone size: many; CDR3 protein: CASSEKGFTEAFF; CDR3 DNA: TGTGCCAGCAGTGAGAAGGGATTCACTGAAGCTTTCTTT
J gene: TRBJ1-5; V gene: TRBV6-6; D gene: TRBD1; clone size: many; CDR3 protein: CASSYQGQGIQPQHF; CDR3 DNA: TGTGCCAGCAGTTATCAAGGACAGGGTATACAGCCCCAGCATTTT
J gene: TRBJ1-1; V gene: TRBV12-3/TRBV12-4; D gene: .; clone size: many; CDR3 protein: CASSLIGGNTEAFF; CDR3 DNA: TGTGCCAGCAGTTTAATAGGAGGGAACACTGAAGCTTTCTTT
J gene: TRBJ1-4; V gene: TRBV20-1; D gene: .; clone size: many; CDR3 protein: CSAFFLGQNEKLFF; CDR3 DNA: TGCAGTGCTTTTTTTCTAGGACAGAACGAAAAACTGTTTTTT
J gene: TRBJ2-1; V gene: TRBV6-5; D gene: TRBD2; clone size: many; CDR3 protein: CASSPTAGGISYNEQFF; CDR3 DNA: TGTGCCAGCAGCCCCACCGCGGGGGGCATCTCCTACAATGAGCAGTTCTTC
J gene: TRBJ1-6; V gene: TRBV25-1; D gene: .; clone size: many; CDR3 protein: CASSATGGYDSPLHF; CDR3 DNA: TGTGCCAGCAGTGCCACCGGGGGCTACGATTCACCCCTCCACTTT
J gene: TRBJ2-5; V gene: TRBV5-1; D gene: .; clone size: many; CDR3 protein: CASSLAVPETQYF; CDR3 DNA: TGCGCCAGCAGCTTGGCAGTACCCGAGACCCAGTACTTC
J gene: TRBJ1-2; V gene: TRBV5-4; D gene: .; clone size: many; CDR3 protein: CASSWEGRVDYGYTF; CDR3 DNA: TGTGCCAGCAGCTGGGAGGGCAGGGTAGACTATGGCTACACCTTC
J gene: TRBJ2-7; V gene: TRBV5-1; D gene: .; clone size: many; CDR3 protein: CASSPDPGQTYEQYF; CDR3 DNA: TGCGCCAGCAGCCCGGACCCGGGACAAACCTACGAGCAGTACTTC
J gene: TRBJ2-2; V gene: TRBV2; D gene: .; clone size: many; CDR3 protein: CASRKDGNTGELFF; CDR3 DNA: TGTGCCAGCAGGAAGGACGGGAACACCGGGGAGCTGTTTTTT
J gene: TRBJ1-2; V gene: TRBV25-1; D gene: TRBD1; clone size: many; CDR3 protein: CASSERQGLDGYTF; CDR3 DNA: TGTGCCAGCAGTGAAAGACAGGGCCTGGATGGCTACACCTTC
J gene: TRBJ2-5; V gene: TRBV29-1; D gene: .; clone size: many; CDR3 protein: CSVEVRETQYF; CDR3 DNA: TGCAGCGTTGAGGTCCGAGAGACCCAGTACTTC
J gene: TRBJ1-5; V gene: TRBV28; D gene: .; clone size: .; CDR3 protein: CASSLVLGQPQHF; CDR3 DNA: TGTGCCAGCAGTTTAGTGCTTGGTCAGCCCCAGCATTTT
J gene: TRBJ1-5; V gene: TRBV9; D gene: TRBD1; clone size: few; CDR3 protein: CASSVEGAQGQPQHF; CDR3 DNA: TGTGCCAGCAGCGTAGAGGGGGCTCAGGGTCAGCCCCAGCATTTT
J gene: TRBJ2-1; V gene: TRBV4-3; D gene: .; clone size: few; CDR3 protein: CASSQAWQGYNEQFF; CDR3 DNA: TGCGCCAGCAGCCAAGCTTGGCAGGGATACAATGAGCAGTTCTTC